A selection of T cell receptor beta chains follows, all from one sample in a study of T-cell memory formation after mild COVID-19. TCRdb independently ran MiXCR on the 5' RACE reads; one entry per CDR3 protein. The sample lists about 400,000 distinct CDR3 sequences; about 22% were seen once. The sample was PBMCs or a T cell subset sorted from them (not recorded which). The receptor set was obtained from an adult woman who had mild COVID-19 (a few samples of this study predate the infection). Cell type and time point are not known. CDR3s include the opening cysteine and the closing phenylalanine or tryptophan. The D gene is left open where the match is weak. Not all rows give a size; the values are once, few, many and, for expanded clones, a class.

D,J,V,size,length,CDR3
.,TRBJ2-6,TRBV5-1,.,19,CASSLVVWLPSSGANVLTF
TRBD2,TRBJ2-7,TRBV19,.,15,CASSIMGIAGYEQYF
.,TRBJ1-1,TRBV25-1,few,13,CASRRGTNTEAFF
TRBD1,TRBJ1-6,TRBV7-3,few,13,CASSSDRDSPLHF
TRBD1,TRBJ1-2,TRBV5-1,.,15,CASSLDYRDSGPSHF
.,TRBJ2-3,TRBV9,few,17,CASSVGHTLEGADTQYF
.,TRBJ1-6,TRBV5-4,few,13,CASSQDRYSPLHF
.,TRBJ2-1,TRBV14,few,11,CASSSGGKQFF
.,TRBJ2-3,TRBV30,few,12,CAWSVGGDTQYF
.,TRBJ1-1,TRBV7-8,few,15,CASSPRTFIETEAFF
TRBD1,TRBJ2-2,TRBV25-1,.,15,CASSEFNRGVGELFF
.,TRBJ1-2,TRBV13,few,13,CASSSTPGYGYTF
.,TRBJ2-1,TRBV20-1,few,12,CSARPQGNEQFF
.,TRBJ2-1,TRBV7-9,many,11,CASSLEGEQFF
.,TRBJ1-5,TRBV18,.,13,CASSPPGNQPQHF
.,TRBJ1-2,TRBV5-8,.,15,CASSLDGYSFYGYTF
.,TRBJ2-1,TRBV5-1,.,12,CASSSKFGEQFF
.,TRBJ2-5,TRBV15,.,16,CATSREWGSVQETQYF
.,TRBJ2-3,TRBV4-3,few,19,CASSQRSFIEVASTDTQYF
TRBD2,TRBJ2-3,TRBV4-1,.,17,CASSRGSGGDHTDTQYF
TRBD1,TRBJ2-7,TRBV24-1,.,13,CATSGQGTGEQYF
TRBD2,TRBJ2-1,TRBV4-2,.,15,CASSPTSGSVYEQFF
.,TRBJ1-2,TRBV27,once,14,CASSIRRGQEGYTF
.,TRBJ2-7,TRBV9,.,16,CASSVDGSRVLGEQYF
TRBD1,TRBJ2-7,TRBV9,few,16,CASSVLPGQGPYEQYF